This record covers a single T cell receptor (beta chain). What it binds is not known. The data were obtained in a study of T cell repertoires in cytomegalovirus infection. Looking at the study overall: Public signatures in TCR beta pointed to CMV infection and matching HLA type.

MiXCR, run by TCRdb on the reads, gives a single entry per CDR3 protein. In the table there are approximately 550,000 distinct CDR3 sequences, about 17% of which are singletons. Study results and limitations: Cumulated frequencies of public TCR beta families served to identify carriers of CMV plus the relevant HLA. There were HLA-C-restricted CMV-specific TCR beta clonotypes dominating the ex vivo response.

The CDR3 runs 15 residues. V lost 7 bases, J lost 0 bases, and 6 bases stayed unmatched. Germline V gene sequence: CDR1 MNHNY, CDR2 SVGAGI (reference sequence). The sequenced sample consisted of CD8+ T cells from PBMCs. This sequence originates from a human donor in good health (CMV status not recorded). Some clones in this sample may be carry-over from other donors' samples. The rearrangement uses TRBV6-6 and TRBJ2-7; 10 nucleotides align to TRBD1. CDR3 protein: CASISRDRGSYEQYF. CDR3 bases: TGTGCCAGCATCTCCCGGGACAGGGGCTCCTACGAGCAGTACTTC.